This paragraph covers one TCR beta chain sequence. The antigen remains undetermined. The V gene lost 0 bases and the J gene lost 0 bases, with 18 bases spanning the gap. Germline V gene lookup returns CDR1 SGHDN and CDR2 FVKESK. This CDR3 has 19 amino acids. Sequencing was performed with immunoSEQ multiplex PCR; in TCRdb, only in-frame clones are kept and a portion is missing. Altogether 35,000 to 45,000 clones are present, more than 80% being singletons, with the ten largest covering about 4.3%. The data are from a study of OX40 agonist ivuxolimab in advanced cancers. As for the study in general: At 0.01 to 10 mg/kg, ivuxolimab was administered intravenously to patients every 2 weeks. Head and neck, renal cell, melanoma or hepatocellular carcinoma were the cancers that dose-escalation patients had.

Broader study findings: Some patients who did not respond also had low normalized T-cell clonal expansion.

The rearrangement joins TRBV14 to TRBJ2-4, with D uncertain. The receptor's source is an adult with an advanced solid tumor such as melanoma, head and neck, liver or kidney cancer. The sample in question was CD4+ or CD8+ T cells sorted from blood, obtained in a trial of the OX40 agonist ivuxolimab. The CDR3 region is CASSQDVQPDGLAKNIQYF. In nucleotides, the CDR3 is TGTGCCAGCAGCCAAGATGTTCAGCCGGATGGTCTAGCCAAAAACATTCAGTACTTC.